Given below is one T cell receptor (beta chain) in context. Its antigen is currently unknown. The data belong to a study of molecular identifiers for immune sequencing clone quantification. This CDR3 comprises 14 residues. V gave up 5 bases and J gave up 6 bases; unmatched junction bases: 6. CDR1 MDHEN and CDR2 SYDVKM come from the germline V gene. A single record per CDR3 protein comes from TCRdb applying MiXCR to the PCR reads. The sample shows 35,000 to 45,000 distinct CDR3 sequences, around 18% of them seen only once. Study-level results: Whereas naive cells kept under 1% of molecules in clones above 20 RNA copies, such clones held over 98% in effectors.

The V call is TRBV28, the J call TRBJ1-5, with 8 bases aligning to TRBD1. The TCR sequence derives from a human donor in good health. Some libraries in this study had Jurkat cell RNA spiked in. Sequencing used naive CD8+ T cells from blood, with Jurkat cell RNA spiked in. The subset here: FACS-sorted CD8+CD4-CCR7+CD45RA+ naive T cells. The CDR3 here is CASSPTGDGQPQHF. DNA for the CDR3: TGTGCCAGCAGTCCGACAGGGGATGGTCAGCCCCAGCATTTT.